Each of the 8 T cell receptor beta chains below was sequenced from the same sample in a study of OX40 agonist ivuxolimab in advanced cancers. The repertoire was sequenced with immunoSEQ multiplex PCR; TCRdb's copy has only in-frame clones and lacks some. This sample has over 75,000 clones, with approximately 90% found just once. The sample here was CD4+ or CD8+ T cells sorted from blood, taken in a trial of the OX40 agonist ivuxolimab. These receptors came from an adult with an advanced solid tumor such as melanoma, head and neck, liver or kidney cancer.

CDR3 sequence reads: CASSLAIYNEQFF. CDR3 nucleotide sequence: TGTGCCAGCAGCTTGGCGATCTACAATGAGCAGTTCTTC. The chain joins TRBV7-3 to TRBJ2-1, with D hard to call. This CDR3 region has 13 residues. From germline, CDR1 is SGHTA and CDR2 FQGTGA. V lost 3 bases, J lost 3 bases, and 6 bases lay in between.

The chain employs TRBV27 and TRBJ2-1, with 13 bases matching TRBD2. Germline V lookup: CDR1 MNHEY, CDR2 SMNVEV (reference sequence). The CDR3 runs 14 residues. V was pared by 4 bases and J by 10 bases, with 4 bases of the junction left unmatched. This CDR3 is CASSSRTSGGEQFF. CDR3 nucleotides: TGTGCCAGCAGTTCTAGGACTAGCGGGGGAGAGCAGTTCTTC.

J is TRBJ2-7 and V is TRBV9, with TRBD2 identical over 9 bases. This CDR3 spans 15 amino acids. Per germline, CDR1 SGDLS and CDR2 YYNGEE. V gave up 0 bases and J gave up 7 bases; unmatched junction bases: 8. In DNA, the CDR3 is TGTGCCAGCAGCGTAGCCAGCGGGAGGATTTATGAGCAGTACTTC. Its protein is CASSVASGRIYEQYF.

The CDR3 region is CASSVTGAENEKLFF. In DNA, the CDR3 is TGTGCCAGCAGCGTTACAGGGGCGGAGAATGAAAAACTGTTTTTT. This sequence joins TRBV9 and TRBJ1-4, with TRBD1 identical over 7 bases. There are 15 residues in the CDR3. Germline assignment: CDR1 SGDLS and CDR2 YYNGEE. Germline trimming cut 2 bases from V and 5 bases from J; bases unmatched to any gene: 6.

The chain links TRBV21-1 to TRBJ2-7; TRBD1, the table's D call, lacks a check against the DNA. TRBV21-1 is deemed a pseudogene. The CDR3 contains 11 residues. CDR3 protein: CASSNRYEQYF. In nucleotides, the CDR3 is TGTGCCAGCAGCAACAGGTACGAGCAGTACTTC.

The rearrangement joins TRBV29-1 to TRBJ2-5; D is perhaps TRBD2 (7 bases). Germline V lookup: CDR1 SQVTM, CDR2 ANQGSEA. Trimming removed 4 bases from V and 7 bases from J, with 16 bases in between. The CDR3 runs to 13 residues. CDR3 in DNA: TGCAGCGTTGCGTCAAGGAGGGGGGGGACCCAGTACTTC. This sequence encodes CSVASRRGGTQYF.

The chain uses TRBV7-2 and TRBJ2-5; maybe TRBD1 (5 bases). V was shortened by 5 bases and J by 2 bases, with 12 bases between the two germline ends. This CDR3 region has 14 residues. Germline V lookup: CDR1 SGHTA, CDR2 FQGNSA. CDR3 sequence: CASSAYGAQETQYF. CDR3 nucleotide sequence: TGTGCCAGCAGCGCCTATGGGGCTCAAGAGACCCAGTACTTC.

The chain recombines TRBV5-4 with TRBJ2-2; TRBD1 matches 11 bases. Germline CDR1 SGHNT, CDR2 YYREEE (reference sequence). J was trimmed by 5 bases and V by 3 bases; bases with no gene match: 3. The CDR3 runs 15 residues. CDR3 protein: CASSSDRGRTGELFF. Written as DNA, the CDR3 is TGTGCCAGCAGCTCGGACAGGGGGCGGACCGGGGAGCTGTTTTTT.